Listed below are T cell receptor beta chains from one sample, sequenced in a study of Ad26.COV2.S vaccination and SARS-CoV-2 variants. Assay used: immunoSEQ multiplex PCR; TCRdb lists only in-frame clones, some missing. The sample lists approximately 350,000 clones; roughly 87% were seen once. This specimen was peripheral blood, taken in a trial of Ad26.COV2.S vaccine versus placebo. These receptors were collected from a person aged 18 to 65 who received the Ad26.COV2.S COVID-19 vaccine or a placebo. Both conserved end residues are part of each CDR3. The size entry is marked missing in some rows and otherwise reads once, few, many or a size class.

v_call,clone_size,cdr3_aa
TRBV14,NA,CASSPPTGEKTQYF
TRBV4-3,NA,CASSYAMLGAAGNTIYF
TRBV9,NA,CASSVRTDNSPLHF
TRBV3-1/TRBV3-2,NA,CASSQDYQGSFYGYTF
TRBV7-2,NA,CASLPGGLSSYNEQFF
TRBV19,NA,CASTPTPEVDTQYF
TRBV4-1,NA,CASSQTTLMNTEAFF
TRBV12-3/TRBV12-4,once,CASGTVNYEQYF
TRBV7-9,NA,CASTSRAYEQYF
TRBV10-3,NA,CATTDSLNEKLFF
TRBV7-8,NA,CASSLRAGYTGELFF
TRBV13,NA,CASSPGQGARTDTQYF
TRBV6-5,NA,CASSSGGEAFF
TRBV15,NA,CATSRAGQTINTEAFF
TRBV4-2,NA,CASCCQGAYEQYF
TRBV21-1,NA,CASSKVGDSAISNQPQHF